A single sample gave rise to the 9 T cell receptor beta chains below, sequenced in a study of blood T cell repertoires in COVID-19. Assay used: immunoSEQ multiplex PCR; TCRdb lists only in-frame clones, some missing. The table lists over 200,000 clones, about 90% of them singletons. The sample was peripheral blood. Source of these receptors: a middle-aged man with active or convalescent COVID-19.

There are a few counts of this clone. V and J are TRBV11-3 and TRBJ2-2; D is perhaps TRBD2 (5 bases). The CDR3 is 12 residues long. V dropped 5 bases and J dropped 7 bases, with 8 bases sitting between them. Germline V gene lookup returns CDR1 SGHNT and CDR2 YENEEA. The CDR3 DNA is TGTGCCAGCAGCCCCGCGGGCGGGGAGCTGTTTTTT. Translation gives CASSPAGGELFF.

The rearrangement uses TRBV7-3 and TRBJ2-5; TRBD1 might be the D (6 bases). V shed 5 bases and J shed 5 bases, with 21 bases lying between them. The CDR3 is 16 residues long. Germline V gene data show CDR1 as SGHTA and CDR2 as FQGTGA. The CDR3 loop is CASSPGFSSQGETQYF. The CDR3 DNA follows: TGTGCCAGCAGCCCGGGCTTTTCTAGTCAGGGGGAGACCCAGTACTTC.

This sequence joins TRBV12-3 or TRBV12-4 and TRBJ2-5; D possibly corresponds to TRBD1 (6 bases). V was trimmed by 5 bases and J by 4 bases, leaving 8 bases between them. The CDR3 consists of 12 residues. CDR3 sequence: CASSPDRETQYF. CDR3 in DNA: TGTGCCAGCAGTCCGGACAGAGAGACCCAGTACTTC.

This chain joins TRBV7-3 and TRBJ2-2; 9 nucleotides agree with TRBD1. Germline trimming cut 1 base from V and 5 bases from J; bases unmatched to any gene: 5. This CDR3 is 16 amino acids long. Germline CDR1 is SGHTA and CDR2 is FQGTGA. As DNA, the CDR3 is TGTGCCAGCAGCTTAATAGGGACAGGGAATACCGGGGAGCTGTTTTTT. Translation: CASSLIGTGNTGELFF. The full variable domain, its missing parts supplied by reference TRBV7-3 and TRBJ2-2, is GAGVSQTPSNKVTEKGKYVELRCDPISGHTALYWYRQSLGQGPEFLIYFQGTGAADDSGLPNDRFFAVRPEGSVSTLKIQRTERGDSAVYLCASSLIGTGNTGELFFGEGSRLTVL.

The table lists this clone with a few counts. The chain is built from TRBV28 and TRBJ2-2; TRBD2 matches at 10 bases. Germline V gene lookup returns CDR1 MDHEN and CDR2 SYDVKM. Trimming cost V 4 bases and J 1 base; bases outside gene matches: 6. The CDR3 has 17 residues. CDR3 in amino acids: CASSYSTSGKNTGELFF. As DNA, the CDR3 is TGTGCCAGCAGTTACTCAACTAGCGGGAAGAACACCGGGGAGCTGTTTTTT.

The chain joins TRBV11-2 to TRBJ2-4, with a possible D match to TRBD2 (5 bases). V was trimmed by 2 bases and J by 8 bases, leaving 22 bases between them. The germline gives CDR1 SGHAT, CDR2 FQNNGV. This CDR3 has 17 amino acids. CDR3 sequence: CASSLWSRTPARYIQYF. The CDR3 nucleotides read TGTGCCAGCAGCTTATGGTCTAGGACTCCAGCTCGTTACATTCAGTACTTC.

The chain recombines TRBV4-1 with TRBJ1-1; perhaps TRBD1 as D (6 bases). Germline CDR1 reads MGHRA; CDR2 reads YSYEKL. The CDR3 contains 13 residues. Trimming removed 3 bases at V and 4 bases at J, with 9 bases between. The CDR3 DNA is TGCGCCAGCAGCCATCAGGGGTCCACTGAAGCTTTCTTT. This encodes CASSHQGSTEAFF.

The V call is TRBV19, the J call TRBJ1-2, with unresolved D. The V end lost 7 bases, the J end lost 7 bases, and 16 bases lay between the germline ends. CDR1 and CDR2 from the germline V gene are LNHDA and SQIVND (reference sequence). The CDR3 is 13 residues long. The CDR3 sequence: CASIQRGLGGYTF. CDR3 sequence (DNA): TGTGCCAGTATACAGAGAGGGCTTGGTGGCTACACCTTC.

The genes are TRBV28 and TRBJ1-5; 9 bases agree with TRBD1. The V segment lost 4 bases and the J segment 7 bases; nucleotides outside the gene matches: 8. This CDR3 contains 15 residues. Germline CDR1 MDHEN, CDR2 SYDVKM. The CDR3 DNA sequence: TGTGCCAGCAGTTCTTACAGGGGGCGTTTGCAGCCCCAGCATTTT. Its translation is CASSSYRGRLQPQHF.